This T cell receptor beta chain is drawn from a study of neurological immune-mediated disorders. TCRdb re-called the 5' RACE reads through MiXCR, storing one row per CDR3 protein. In the table there are roughly 70,000 distinct CDR3 sequences, 3.9% of which are singletons. The CDR3 sequence is 16 residues long. V gave up 4 bases and J gave up 2 bases; unmatched junction bases: 11. The germline CDR1 and CDR2 sequences are SGHDT and YYEEEE. Ten or more counts support this clonotype. PBMCs stored at -80 C, 2 million in total, were the source of the unsorted libraries. The V gene is TRBV5-6, the J gene TRBJ2-7; 8 bases match TRBD2. Sequenced sample: PBMCs. The sequence was collected from a man aged 25-45 years with multiple sclerosis. The CDR3 here is CASSRRWAGGPYEQYF. CDR3 nucleotides: TGTGCCAGCAGCCGGCGCTGGGCGGGGGGACCCTACGAGCAGTACTTC.